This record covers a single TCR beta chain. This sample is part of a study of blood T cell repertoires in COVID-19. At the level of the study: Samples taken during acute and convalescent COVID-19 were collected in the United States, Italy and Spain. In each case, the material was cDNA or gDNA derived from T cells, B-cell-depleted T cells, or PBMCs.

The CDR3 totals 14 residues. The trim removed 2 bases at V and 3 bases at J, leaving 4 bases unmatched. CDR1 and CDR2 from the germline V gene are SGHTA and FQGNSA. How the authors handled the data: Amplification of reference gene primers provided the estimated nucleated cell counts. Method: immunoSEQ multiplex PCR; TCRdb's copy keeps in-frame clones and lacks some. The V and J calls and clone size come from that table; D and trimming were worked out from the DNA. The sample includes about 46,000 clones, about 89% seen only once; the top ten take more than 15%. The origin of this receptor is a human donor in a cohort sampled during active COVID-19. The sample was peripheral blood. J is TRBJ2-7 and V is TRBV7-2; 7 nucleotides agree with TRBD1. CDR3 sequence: CASSLPGQLYEQYF. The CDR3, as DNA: TGTGCCAGCAGCTTACCGGGACAGCTCTACGAGCAGTACTTC.